This TCR beta chain was found in a study of shared clonotypes between healthy human individuals. Study observations and caveats: Lower generation probabilities were found for non-shared clonotypes than for those shared by all four donors.

V was pared by 1 base and J by 2 bases, with 11 bases between. The CDR3 is 16 amino acids. Germline lookup yields CDR1 MGHRA and CDR2 YSYEKL. Only in-frame clones appear in the TCRdb table, and some are missing; sequencing was by immunoSEQ multiplex PCR. The repertoire has more than 850,000 clones, around 82% of them found once; the top ten carry 0.5% to 0.6%. CD4+ cells were split into CD45RA+ naive and CD45RA-negative memory subsets. As to this clone: Its cognate antigen is unknown.

The sequence came from a man aged 18 to 30 in good health. Some clones in this sample may be carry-over from other donors' samples. The sequenced sample consisted of memory CD4+ T cells from PBMCs. Subset denoted: CD45RA-negative fraction. V is TRBV4-1 and J is TRBJ1-4; D gene unclear. The CDR3 DNA reads as TGCGCCAGCAGCCAAGGCCTAGCCTGGACTAATGAAAAACTGTTTTTT. Encoded protein: CASSQGLAWTNEKLFF.